Here is one T cell receptor beta chain with its context. The data are from a study of blood T cell repertoires in COVID-19. Looked up from germline, CDR1 is LGHNA and CDR2 is YNFKEQ. The CDR3 sequence is 14 residues long. Trimming cost V 1 base and J 2 bases, with 9 bases left between them. Participant age was roughly 18 to 90 years, and participants resided in approximately 24 US areas. Generated by immunoSEQ multiplex PCR, the TCRdb table keeps only in-frame clones and is missing some. The data show roughly 180,000 clones, with over 75% seen just once and about 5.8% held by the top ten. The sequenced material came from PBMCs or T cells enriched from blood (not recorded which). The V call is TRBV4-2, the J call TRBJ2-7; no reliable D call. This sequence was found in a woman aged 40 to 50 with acute COVID-19. The CDR3 nucleotides read TGTGCCAGCAGCCAAGCGAGCGAAACCTACGAGCAGTACTTC. Translated: CASSQASETYEQYF.